This T cell receptor (beta chain) is from a study of control samples from healthy donors and cancer patients. The CDR3 sequence is 17 residues long. V trimming: 0 bases; J trimming: 3 bases; junction bases outside the gene matches: 4. The germline V gene encodes CDR1 SGHNT and CDR2 YENEEA. Libraries were prepared by immunoSEQ multiplex PCR; TCRdb keeps only in-frame clonotypes and omits some of them. The table includes 60,000 to 95,000 clones, around 84% detected once. This chain links TRBV11-3 with TRBJ2-3; 12 bases fit TRBD2. The origin of this receptor is a man aged 50 to 59 in good health. Sample: blood. The CDR3 region is CASSLDPSGRGTDTQYF. The CDR3 region has the DNA TGTGCCAGCAGCTTAGATCCTAGCGGGAGGGGGACAGATACGCAGTATTTT.